The sample holds one count of the clone carrying this TCR beta chain. Antigen: not known. V was shortened by 1 base and J by 2 bases, with 19 bases between the two germline ends. CDR1 and CDR2 from the germline V gene are DFQATT and SNEGSKA (reference sequence). This CDR3 is built from 17 residues. These data come from a study of blood T cells in healthy people across ages. It was with a sample-barcoded 5' primer and a J-beta primer mix that a second PCR of roughly 7 to 12 cycles was run. TCRdb independently ran MiXCR on the 5' RACE reads; one entry per CDR3 protein. The data hold hundreds of thousands of distinct CDR3 sequences, with roughly 40% observed a single time. General study results and limits: There were more naive CD4+ cells and higher diversity in long-lived donors than in aged donors.

The people who gave samples were healthy Caucasians from Russia, aged roughly 6 to 100. This clonotype originated in a young man in good health. The chain links TRBV20-1 to TRBJ2-3; D perhaps matches TRBD2 (5 bases). What was sequenced was blood. The CDR3 sequence is CSARGPPGNLNTDTQYF. CDR3 bases: TGCAGTGCTAGAGGTCCCCCCGGGAACTTGAACACAGATACGCAGTATTTT.